This T cell receptor (beta chain) derives from a study of blood T cell repertoires in COVID-19. The CDR3 is 15 amino acids. Germline V gene sequence: CDR1 SGHTA, CDR2 FQGNSA. Germline trimming cut 1 base from V and 6 bases from J; bases unmatched to any gene: 4. The repertoire was sequenced with immunoSEQ multiplex PCR; TCRdb's copy has only in-frame clones and lacks some. In the table there are about 210,000 clones, around 86% of which are singletons. Material: PBMCs or T cells enriched from blood (not recorded which). The genes are TRBV7-2 and TRBJ2-2; TRBD2 matches at 8 bases. The clonotype comes from a woman aged 45 to 65 with acute COVID-19. The CDR3 DNA reads as TGTGCCAGCAGCTTAGTAGGACTAGCCGCCGGGGAGCTGTTTTTT. It is translated as CASSLVGLAAGELFF.